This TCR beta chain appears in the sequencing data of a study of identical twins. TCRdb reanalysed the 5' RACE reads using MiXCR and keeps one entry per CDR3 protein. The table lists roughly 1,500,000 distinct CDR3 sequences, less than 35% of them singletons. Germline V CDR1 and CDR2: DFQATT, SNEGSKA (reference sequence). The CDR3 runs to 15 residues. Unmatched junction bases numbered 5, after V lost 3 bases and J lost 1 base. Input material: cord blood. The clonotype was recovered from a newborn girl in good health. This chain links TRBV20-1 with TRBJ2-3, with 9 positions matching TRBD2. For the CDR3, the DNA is TGCAGTGCTAGTATGGTAGCGGGAGGCACAGATACGCAGTATTTT. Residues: CSASMVAGGTDTQYF.